This T cell receptor beta chain emerged from a study of CD8 T cells in Susac syndrome. V was cut by 6 bases and J by 1 base, with 16 bases left in between. CDR3 length equals 15 residues. The germline CDR1 and CDR2 sequences are MGHRA and YSYEKL. About this clonotype: The antigen is not known.

It was with random hexamers that 0.5 to 1 ug RNA was reverse transcribed. TCRdb analysed the immunoSEQ multiplex PCR reads with MiXCR anew, one entry per CDR3 protein. The table records about 80,000 distinct CDR3 sequences, around 94% of them present only once. Negative isolation was applied to CD8+ and CD4+ T cells, and FACS enrichment was applied to TEMRA cells. Whole-study findings and limits: The study recognized that the number of individuals in its TCR sequencing and HLA analysis was relatively small.

The chain couples TRBV4-1 to TRBJ2-7; TRBD1 is a possible D gene (5 bases). The sequenced sample consisted of CD8+ T cells from PBMCs. The sequence was obtained from a human donor in good health. In DNA form, the CDR3 reads TGCGCCAGCAGAGCGACAGCTGCCTCATCCTACGAGCAGTACTTC. As protein: CASRATAASSYEQYF.